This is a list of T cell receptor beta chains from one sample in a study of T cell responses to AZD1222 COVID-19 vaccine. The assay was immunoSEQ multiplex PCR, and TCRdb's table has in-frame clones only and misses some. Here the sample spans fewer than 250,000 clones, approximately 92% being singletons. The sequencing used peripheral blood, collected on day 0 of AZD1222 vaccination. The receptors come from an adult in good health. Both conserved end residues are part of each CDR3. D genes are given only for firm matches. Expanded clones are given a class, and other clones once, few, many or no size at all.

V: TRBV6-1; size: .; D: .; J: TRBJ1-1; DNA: TGTGCCAGCAGTGATGACAACGGGAGAATGAACACTGAAGCTTTCTTT; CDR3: CASSDDNGRMNTEAFF
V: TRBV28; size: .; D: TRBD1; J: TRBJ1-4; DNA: TGTGCCAGCAGTTCACCCCCGGGACAGGGTTTCGAAAAACTGTTTTTT; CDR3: CASSSPPGQGFEKLFF
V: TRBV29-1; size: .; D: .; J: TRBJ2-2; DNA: TGCAGCGTCGCAGCGCAAACGAACACCGGGGAGCTGTTTTTT; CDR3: CSVAAQTNTGELFF
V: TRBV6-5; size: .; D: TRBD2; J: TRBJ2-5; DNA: TGTGCCAGCAGTACCGGGGGGAGGCAAGAGACCCAGTACTTC; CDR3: CASSTGGRQETQYF
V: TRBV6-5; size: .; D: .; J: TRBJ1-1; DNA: TGTGCCAGCAGTTACTCTATCAAACTGGGGGGCACTGAAGCTTTCTTT; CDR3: CASSYSIKLGGTEAFF
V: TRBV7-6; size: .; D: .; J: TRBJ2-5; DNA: TGTGCCAGCAGCTTAGGCACTAGGGCGGCAGGGGCCTTATCTGGGGAGACCCAGTACTTC; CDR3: CASSLGTRAAGALSGETQYF
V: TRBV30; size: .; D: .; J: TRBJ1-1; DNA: TGTGCCTGGAGCCGCGGGGGGGTCACTGAAGCTTTCTTT; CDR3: CAWSRGGVTEAFF
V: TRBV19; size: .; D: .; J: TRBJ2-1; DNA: TGTGCCAGTAGTATCCTCAATGAGCAGTTCTTC; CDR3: CASSILNEQFF
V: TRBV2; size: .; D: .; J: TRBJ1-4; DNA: TGTGCCAGCAGTGAGGGGGTGGCTAATGAAAAACTGTTTTTT; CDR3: CASSEGVANEKLFF
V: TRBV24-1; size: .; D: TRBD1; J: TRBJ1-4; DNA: TGTGCCACCAGTGATTTCGGGACAGGGGAGGATGAAAAACTGTTTTTT; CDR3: CATSDFGTGEDEKLFF
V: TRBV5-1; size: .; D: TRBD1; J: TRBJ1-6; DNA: TGCGCCAGCAGCTTTGGACAGGGGGGTAATTCACCCCTCCACTTT; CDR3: CASSFGQGGNSPLHF
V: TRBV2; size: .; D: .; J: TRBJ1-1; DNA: TGTGCCAGCAGAAAAGGGCGAAACACTGAAGCTTTCTTT; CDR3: CASRKGRNTEAFF
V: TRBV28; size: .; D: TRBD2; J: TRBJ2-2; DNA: TGTGCCAGCGTCAATGCGGGACTAGCGGGGGGGCGCGGGGAGCTGTTTTTT; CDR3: CASVNAGLAGGRGELFF
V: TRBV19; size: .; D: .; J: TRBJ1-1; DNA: TGTGCCAGTAGTACCTTCACACTCATCGCGTCTGAAGCTTTCTTT; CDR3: CASSTFTLIASEAFF
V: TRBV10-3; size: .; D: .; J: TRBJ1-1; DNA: TGTGCCATCACCTTCGACGGAGGGAACACTGAAGCTTTCTTT; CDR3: CAITFDGGNTEAFF
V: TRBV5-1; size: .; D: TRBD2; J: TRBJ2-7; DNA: TGCGCCAGCAGCTTGGCCGGGACTAACGACGAGCAGTACTTC; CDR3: CASSLAGTNDEQYF
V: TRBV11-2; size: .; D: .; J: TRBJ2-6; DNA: TGTGCCAGCAGCCCCGGCGTCGGGGCCAACGTCCTGACTTTC; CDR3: CASSPGVGANVLTF
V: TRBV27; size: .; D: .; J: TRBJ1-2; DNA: TGTGCCAGCAGTTCTACACGACGTTCTGACTACACCTTC; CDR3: CASSSTRRSDYTF
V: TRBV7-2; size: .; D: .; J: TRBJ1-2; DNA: TGTGCCAGCAGCTCTCGCGTAGGGGCTAACTATGGCTACACCTTC; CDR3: CASSSRVGANYGYTF
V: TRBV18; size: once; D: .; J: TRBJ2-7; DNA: TGTGCCAGCTCAGAAGCCGGGCCCACTGGGGAGCAGTACTTC; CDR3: CASSEAGPTGEQYF
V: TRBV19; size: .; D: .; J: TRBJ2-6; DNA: TGTGCCAGTAGACAGGGGGCCAACGTCCTGACTTTC; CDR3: CASRQGANVLTF
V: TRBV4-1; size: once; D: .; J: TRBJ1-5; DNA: TGCGCCAGCAGCCAAAGGGCCCTAAGCCACAATCAGCCCCAGCATTTT; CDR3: CASSQRALSHNQPQHF
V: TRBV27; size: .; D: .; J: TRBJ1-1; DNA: TGTGCCAGCAGTGGTATCAGGGGAGGGAACACTGAAGCTTTCTTT; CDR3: CASSGIRGGNTEAFF
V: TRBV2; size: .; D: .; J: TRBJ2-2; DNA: TGTGCCAGCAGGCCAACAGGGAGCGGGGAGCTGTTTTTT; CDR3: CASRPTGSGELFF
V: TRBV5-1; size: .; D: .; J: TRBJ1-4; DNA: TGCGCCAGCAGTACCGGGGAGCTGGCTAATGAAAAACTGTTTTTT; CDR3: CASSTGELANEKLFF
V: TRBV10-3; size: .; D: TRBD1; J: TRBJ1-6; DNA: TGTGCCATCAGCTTAGGGACAGGGGGTAATTCACCCCTCCACTTT; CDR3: CAISLGTGGNSPLHF
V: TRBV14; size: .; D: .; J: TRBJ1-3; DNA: TGTGCCAGCAGCTATCACGGCCGTGGAAACACCATATATTTT; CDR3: CASSYHGRGNTIYF
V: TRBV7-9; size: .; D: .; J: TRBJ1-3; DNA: TGTGCCAGCAGCTCACATGGAAACACCATATATTTT; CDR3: CASSSHGNTIYF
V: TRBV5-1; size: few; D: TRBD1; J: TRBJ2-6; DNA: TGCGCCAGCAGCTCCGGACAGGGGGCACTTGCTGGGGCCAACGTCCTGACTTTC; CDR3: CASSSGQGALAGANVLTF
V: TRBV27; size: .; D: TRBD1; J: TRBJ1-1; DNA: TGTGCCAGCAGGGGACAGGGGAGGGGGCCTGAAGCTTTCTTT; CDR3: CASRGQGRGPEAFF
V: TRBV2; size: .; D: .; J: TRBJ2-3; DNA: TGTGCCAGCAGCCGTAGCACAGATACGCAGTATTTT; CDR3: CASSRSTDTQYF
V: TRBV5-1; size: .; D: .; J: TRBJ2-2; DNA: TGCGCCAGCAGCTTGGGGGGCCTTTCATCCGGGGAGCTGTTTTTT; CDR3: CASSLGGLSSGELFF
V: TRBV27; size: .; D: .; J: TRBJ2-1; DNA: TGTGCCAGCAGTTTAGGGACCAACCTCTACAATGAGCAGTTCTTC; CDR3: CASSLGTNLYNEQFF
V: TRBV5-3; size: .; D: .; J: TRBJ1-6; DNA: TGTGCCAGAAGCTTGGTGGACATATGGAATTCACCCCTCCACTTT; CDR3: CARSLVDIWNSPLHF
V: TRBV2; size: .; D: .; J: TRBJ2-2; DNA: TGTGCCAGCAGTGGAAGTAATGCCGGGGAGCTGTTTTTT; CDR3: CASSGSNAGELFF
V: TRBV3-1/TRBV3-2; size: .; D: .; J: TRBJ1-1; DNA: TGTGCCAGCAGCCAAGCAGCCACCCGAGCGAGAGCTTTCTTT; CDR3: CASSQAATRARAFF
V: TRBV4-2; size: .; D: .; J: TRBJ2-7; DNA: TGTGCCAGCAGCCAAGTTGGGCCAGGGGCTTTCGAGCAGTACTTC; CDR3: CASSQVGPGAFEQYF